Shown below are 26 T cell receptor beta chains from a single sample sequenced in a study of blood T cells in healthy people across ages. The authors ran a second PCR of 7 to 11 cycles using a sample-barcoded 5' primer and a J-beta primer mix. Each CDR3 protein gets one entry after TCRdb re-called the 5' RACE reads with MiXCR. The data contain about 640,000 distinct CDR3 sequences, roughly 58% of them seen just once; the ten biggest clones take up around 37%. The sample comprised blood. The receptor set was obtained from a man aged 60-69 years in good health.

The CDR3 loop is CSASRGGASYEQYF. The CDR3 coding sequence is TGCAGTGCTAGTCGGGGGGGCGCCTCCTACGAGCAGTACTTC. The rearrangement uses TRBV20-1 and TRBJ2-7; 8 bases are a match to TRBD2. The germline gives CDR1 DFQATT, CDR2 SNEGSKA (reference sequence). The CDR3 consists of 14 residues. Trimming removed 3 bases from V and 0 bases from J; junction bases left unmatched: 4.

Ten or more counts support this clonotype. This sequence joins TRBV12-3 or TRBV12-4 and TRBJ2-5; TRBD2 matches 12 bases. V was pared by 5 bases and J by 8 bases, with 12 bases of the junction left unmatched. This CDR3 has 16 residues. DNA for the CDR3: TGTGCCAGCAGTCCATTACTAGCGGGGGGCCGAGGAACCCAGTACTTC. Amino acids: CASSPLLAGGRGTQYF.

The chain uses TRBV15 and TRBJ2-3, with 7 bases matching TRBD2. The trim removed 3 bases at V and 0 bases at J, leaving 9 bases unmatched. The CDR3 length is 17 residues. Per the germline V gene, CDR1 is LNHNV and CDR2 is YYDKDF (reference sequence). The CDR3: CATSSLIRAGSTDTQYF. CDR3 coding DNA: TGTGCCACCAGCAGCCTGATTCGAGCGGGGAGCACAGATACGCAGTATTTT.

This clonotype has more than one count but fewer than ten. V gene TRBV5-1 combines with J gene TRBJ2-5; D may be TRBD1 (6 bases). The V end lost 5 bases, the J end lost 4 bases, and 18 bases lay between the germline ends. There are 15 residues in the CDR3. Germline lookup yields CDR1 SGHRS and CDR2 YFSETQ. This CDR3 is CASSSRDNRGETQYF. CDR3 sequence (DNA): TGCGCCAGCAGTTCCCGGGACAACCGGGGAGAGACCCAGTACTTC. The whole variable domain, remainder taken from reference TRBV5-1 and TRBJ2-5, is KAGVTQTPRYLIKTRGQQVTLSCSPISGHRSVSWYQQTPGQGLQFLFEYFSETQRNKGNFPGRFSGRQFSNSRSEMNVSTLELGDSALYLCASSSRDNRGETQYFGPGTRLLVL.

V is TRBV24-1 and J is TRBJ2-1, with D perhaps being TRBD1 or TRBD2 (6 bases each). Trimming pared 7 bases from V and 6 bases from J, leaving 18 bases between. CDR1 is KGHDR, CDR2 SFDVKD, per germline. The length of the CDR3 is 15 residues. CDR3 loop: CATSQVGGPLNEQFF. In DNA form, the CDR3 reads TGTGCCACCAGCCAGGTTGGGGGGCCGCTCAATGAGCAGTTCTTC.

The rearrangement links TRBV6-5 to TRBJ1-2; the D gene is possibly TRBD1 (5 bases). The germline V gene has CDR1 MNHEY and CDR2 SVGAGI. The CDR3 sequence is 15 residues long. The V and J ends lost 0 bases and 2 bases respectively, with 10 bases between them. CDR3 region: CASSYSGRLNYGYTF. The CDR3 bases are TGTGCCAGCAGTTACTCGGGGCGGTTGAACTATGGCTACACCTTC.

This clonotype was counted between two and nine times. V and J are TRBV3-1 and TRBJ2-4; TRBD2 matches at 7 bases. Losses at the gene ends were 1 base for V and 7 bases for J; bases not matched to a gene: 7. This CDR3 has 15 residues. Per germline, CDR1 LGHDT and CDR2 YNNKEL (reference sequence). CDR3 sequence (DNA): TGTGCCAGCAGCCAAGTGGGACTACCCCAGAACATTCAGTACTTC. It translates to CASSQVGLPQNIQYF. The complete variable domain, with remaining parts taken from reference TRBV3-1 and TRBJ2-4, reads DTAVSQTPKYLVTQMGNDKSIKCEQNLGHDTMYWYKQDSKKFLKIMFSYNNKELIINETVPNRFSPKSPDKAHLNLHINSLELGDSAVYFCASSQVGLPQNIQYFGAGTRLSVL.

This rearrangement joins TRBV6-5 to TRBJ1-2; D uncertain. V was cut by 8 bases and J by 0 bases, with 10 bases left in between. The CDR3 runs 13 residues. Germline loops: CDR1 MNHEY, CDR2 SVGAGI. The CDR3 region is CASSNGANYGYTF. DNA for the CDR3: TGTGCCAGCTCTAACGGAGCTAACTATGGCTACACCTTC.

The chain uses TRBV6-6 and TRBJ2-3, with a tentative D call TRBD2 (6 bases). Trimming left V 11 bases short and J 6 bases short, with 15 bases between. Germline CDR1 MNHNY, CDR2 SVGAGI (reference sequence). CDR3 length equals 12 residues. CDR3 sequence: CAVGGSPDTQYF. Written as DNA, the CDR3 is TGTGCCGTCGGGGGTTCTCCCGATACGCAGTATTTT.

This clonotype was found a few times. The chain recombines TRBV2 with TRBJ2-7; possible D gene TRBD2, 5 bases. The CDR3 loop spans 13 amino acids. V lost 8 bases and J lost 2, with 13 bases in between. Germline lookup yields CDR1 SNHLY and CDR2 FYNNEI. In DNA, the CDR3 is TGTGCCAGCCGTCCGTCGGGAACCTACGAGCAGTACTTC. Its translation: CASRPSGTYEQYF.

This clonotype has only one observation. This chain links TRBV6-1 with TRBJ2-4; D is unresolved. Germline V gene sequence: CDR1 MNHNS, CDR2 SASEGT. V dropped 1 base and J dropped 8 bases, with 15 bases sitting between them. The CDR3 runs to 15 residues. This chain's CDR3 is CASSEGATRVYIQYF. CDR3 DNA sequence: TGTGCCAGCAGTGAAGGGGCAACTCGAGTATACATTCAGTACTTC.

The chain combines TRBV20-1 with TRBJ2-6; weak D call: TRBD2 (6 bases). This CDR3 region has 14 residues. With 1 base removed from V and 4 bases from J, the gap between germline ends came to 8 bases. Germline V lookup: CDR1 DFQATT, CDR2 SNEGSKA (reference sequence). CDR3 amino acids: CSARVAVGANVLTF. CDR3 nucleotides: TGCAGTGCTAGAGTAGCGGTAGGGGCCAACGTCCTGACTTTC.

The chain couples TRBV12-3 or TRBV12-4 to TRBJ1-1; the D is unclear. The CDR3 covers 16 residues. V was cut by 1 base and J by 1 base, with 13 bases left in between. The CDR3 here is CASSLEQRGGNTEAFF. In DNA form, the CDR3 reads TGTGCCAGCAGTTTAGAACAGCGCGGAGGGAACACTGAAGCTTTCTTT.

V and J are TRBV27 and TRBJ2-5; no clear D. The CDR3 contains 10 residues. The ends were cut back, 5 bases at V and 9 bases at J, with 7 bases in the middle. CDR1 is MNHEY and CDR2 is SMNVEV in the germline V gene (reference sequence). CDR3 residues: CASSGLAQYF. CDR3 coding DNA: TGTGCCAGCAGTGGGCTTGCCCAGTACTTC.

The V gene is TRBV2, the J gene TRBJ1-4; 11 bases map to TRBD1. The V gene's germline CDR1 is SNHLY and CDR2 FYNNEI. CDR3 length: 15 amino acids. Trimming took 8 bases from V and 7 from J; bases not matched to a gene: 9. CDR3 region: CASRWTGGGSEKLFF. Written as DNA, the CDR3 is TGTGCCAGCCGCTGGACAGGGGGCGGGAGTGAAAAACTGTTTTTT.

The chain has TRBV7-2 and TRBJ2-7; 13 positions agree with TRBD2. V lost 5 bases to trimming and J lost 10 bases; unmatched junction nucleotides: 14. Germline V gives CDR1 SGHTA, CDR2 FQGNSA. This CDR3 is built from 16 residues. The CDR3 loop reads CASSLTSGGGGYTQYF. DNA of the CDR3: TGTGCCAGCAGCCTAACTAGCGGGGGGGGAGGATATACCCAGTACTTC.

The CDR3 region is CASSGYQRGGSYNEQFF. In DNA, the CDR3 is TGTGCCAGCAGCGGATACCAGCGGGGGGGCTCCTACAATGAGCAGTTCTTC. The J gene is TRBJ2-1, the V gene TRBV7-8; 10 nucleotides match TRBD2. This CDR3 contains 17 residues. The V segment lost 5 bases and the J segment 0 bases; nucleotides outside the gene matches: 7. CDR1 SGHVS and CDR2 FQNEAQ come from the germline V gene.

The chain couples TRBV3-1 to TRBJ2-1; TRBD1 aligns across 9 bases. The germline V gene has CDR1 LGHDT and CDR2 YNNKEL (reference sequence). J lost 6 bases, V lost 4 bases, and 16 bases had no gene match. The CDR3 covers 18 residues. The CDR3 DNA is TGTGCCAGCAGCCCCGTCCCGGGACAGGGAACCATAGGCAATGAGCAGTTCTTC. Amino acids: CASSPVPGQGTIGNEQFF.

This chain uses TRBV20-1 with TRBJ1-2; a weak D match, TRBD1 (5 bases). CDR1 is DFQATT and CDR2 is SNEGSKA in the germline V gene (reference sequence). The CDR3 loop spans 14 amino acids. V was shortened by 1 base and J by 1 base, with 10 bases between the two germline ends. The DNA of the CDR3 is TGCAGTGCTAGAGTTCCAGGGAATAACTATGGCTACACCTTC. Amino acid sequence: CSARVPGNNYGYTF.

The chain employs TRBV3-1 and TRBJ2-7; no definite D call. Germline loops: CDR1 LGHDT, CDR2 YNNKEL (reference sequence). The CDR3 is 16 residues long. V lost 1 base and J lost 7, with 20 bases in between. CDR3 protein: CASSQGLGPSYNEQYF. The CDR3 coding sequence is TGTGCCAGCAGCCAAGGGCTCGGGCCCTCCTACAATGAGCAGTACTTC.

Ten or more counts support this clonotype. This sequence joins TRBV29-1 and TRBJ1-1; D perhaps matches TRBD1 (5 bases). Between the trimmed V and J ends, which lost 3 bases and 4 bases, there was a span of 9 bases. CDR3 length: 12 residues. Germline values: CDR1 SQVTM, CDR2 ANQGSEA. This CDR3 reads CSVDRGSTEAFF. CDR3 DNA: TGCAGCGTTGACCGGGGGAGCACTGAAGCTTTCTTT.

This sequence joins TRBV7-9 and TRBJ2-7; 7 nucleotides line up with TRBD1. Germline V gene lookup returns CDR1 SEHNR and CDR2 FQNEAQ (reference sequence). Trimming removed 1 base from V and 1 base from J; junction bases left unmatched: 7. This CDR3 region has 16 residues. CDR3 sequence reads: CASSLGGTAPSYEQYF. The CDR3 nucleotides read TGTGCCAGCAGCTTAGGGGGGACAGCCCCTTCCTACGAGCAGTACTTC.

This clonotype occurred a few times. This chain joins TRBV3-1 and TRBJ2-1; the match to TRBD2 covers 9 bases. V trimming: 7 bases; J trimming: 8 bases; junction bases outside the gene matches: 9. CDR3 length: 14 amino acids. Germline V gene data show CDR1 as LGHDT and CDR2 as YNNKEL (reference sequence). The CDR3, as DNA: TGTGCCAGCATTGGTGCGGGGGGGTTGGATGAGCAGTTCTTC. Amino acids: CASIGAGGLDEQFF.

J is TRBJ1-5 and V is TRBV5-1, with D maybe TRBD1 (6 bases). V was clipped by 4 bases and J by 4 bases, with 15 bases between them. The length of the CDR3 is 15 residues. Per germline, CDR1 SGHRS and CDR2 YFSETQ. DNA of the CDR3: TGCGCCAGCAGCCGAAGGGGGGAACCGAATCAGCCCCAGCATTTT. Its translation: CASSRRGEPNQPQHF.

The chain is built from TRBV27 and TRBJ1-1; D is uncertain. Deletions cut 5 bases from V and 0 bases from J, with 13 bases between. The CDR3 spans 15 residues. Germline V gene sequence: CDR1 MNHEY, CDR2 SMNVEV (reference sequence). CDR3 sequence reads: CASSPRRVMNTEAFF. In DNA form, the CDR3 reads TGTGCCAGCAGTCCCCGGCGGGTGATGAACACTGAAGCTTTCTTT.

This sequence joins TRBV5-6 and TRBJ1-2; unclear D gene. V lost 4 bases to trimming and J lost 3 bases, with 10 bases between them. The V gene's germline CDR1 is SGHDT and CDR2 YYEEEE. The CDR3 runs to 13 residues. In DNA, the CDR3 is TGTGCCAGCAGCCCGAGGGTAGACTATGGCTACACCTTC. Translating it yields CASSPRVDYGYTF.